This passage covers 20 T cell receptor beta chains from one sample sequenced in a study of control samples from healthy donors and cancer patients. Method: immunoSEQ multiplex PCR; TCRdb's copy keeps in-frame clones and lacks some. Of about 130,000 clones listed, 92% were seen once; the top ten hold 2.1%. Material: blood. The receptor set was obtained from a woman aged 45-65 years in good health.

V is TRBV19 and J is TRBJ2-3; TRBD1 agrees at 10 bases. Germline CDR1 is LNHDA and CDR2 is SQIVND (reference sequence). Unmatched junction bases numbered 9, after V lost 7 bases and J lost 2 bases. The CDR3 length is 16 residues. This chain's CDR3 is CASTPRGTGATDTQYF. In DNA form, the CDR3 reads TGTGCCAGTACCCCACGAGGGACAGGGGCCACAGATACGCAGTATTTT.

This chain links TRBV28 with TRBJ1-4; TRBD1 is a possible D gene (5 bases). The CDR3 is 16 residues long. Trimming stripped 6 bases from V and 1 base from J, with 15 bases between. CDR1 is MDHEN, CDR2 SYDVKM, per germline. This CDR3 reads CASSLGGGETNEKLFF. In DNA, the CDR3 is TGTGCCAGCAGCCTAGGCGGGGGGGAAACTAATGAAAAACTGTTTTTT.

V usage is TRBV28 and J usage is TRBJ1-5; 7 bases are shared with TRBD1. The V gene end was trimmed by 6 bases and the J gene end by 3 bases; junction bases not matched to a gene: 5. The germline V gene encodes CDR1 MDHEN and CDR2 SYDVKM. The CDR3 covers 14 residues. CDR3 in amino acids: CASRPGTVNQPQHF. CDR3 nucleotide sequence: TGTGCCAGCAGACCCGGGACAGTCAATCAGCCCCAGCATTTT.

Here the CDR3 DNA reads TGTGCCAGCAGTGAACTGGGGTCCACAGGGGGACTAGCGGGGAGCTACGAGCAGTACTTC. Translated, it gives CASSELGSTGGLAGSYEQYF. This rearrangement joins TRBV2 to TRBJ2-7; 13 positions agree with TRBD2. The trim removed 2 bases at V and 3 bases at J, leaving 16 bases unmatched. This CDR3 is 20 amino acids long. CDR1 is SNHLY, CDR2 FYNNEI, per germline.

CDR3 nucleotides: TGTGCCAGCAGTGAACTACAGGTTCCCTATGGCTACACCTTC. It is translated as CASSELQVPYGYTF. The V call is TRBV6-1, the J call TRBJ1-2, with D perhaps matching TRBD1 (5 bases). This CDR3 region has 14 residues. Looked up from germline, CDR1 is MNHNS and CDR2 is SASEGT. Deletions cut 2 bases from V and 4 bases from J, with 11 bases between.

CDR3 region: CAISESAGQGTPLHF. The DNA for the CDR3 is TGTGCCATCAGTGAGTCGGCGGGACAGGGTACTCCCCTCCACTTT. The V and J genes are TRBV10-3 and TRBJ1-6; the match to TRBD1 covers 9 bases. This CDR3 comprises 15 residues. Unmatched junction bases numbered 7, after V lost 0 bases and J lost 13 bases. Per germline, CDR1 ENHRY and CDR2 SYGVKD.

The gene calls are TRBV6-6 and TRBJ1-4; D is unresolved. Looked up from germline, CDR1 is MNHNY and CDR2 is SVGAGI (reference sequence). The CDR3 runs 13 residues. The V end was cut by 2 bases, the J end by 7 bases, with 8 bases between. CDR3 nucleotide sequence: TGTGCCAGCAGTTACGCAGGCGGTGAAAAACTGTTTTTT. Encoded protein: CASSYAGGEKLFF.

The chain couples TRBV3-1 (or the pseudogene TRBV3-2) to TRBJ1-3, with 7 positions matching TRBD1. Unmatched junction bases numbered 3, after V lost 1 base and J lost 3 bases. This CDR3 comprises 15 residues. Germline-derived CDR1 and CDR2 are LGHDT and YNNKEL (reference sequence). CDR3 protein: CASSQAPGGGNTIYF. The CDR3 DNA reads as TGTGCCAGCAGCCAAGCCCCAGGGGGTGGAAACACCATATATTTT.

J is TRBJ2-2 and V is TRBV11-2; a weak D match, TRBD1 (6 bases). This CDR3 has 15 amino acids. Trimming removed 5 bases from V and 5 bases from J, with 15 bases in between. Germline lookup yields CDR1 SGHAT and CDR2 FQNNGV. CDR3 amino acids: CASSQVMGATGELFF. The CDR3 DNA is TGTGCCAGCAGCCAAGTAATGGGGGCGACCGGGGAGCTGTTTTTT.

The chain links TRBV6-5 to TRBJ1-5, with unresolved D. V shed 6 bases and J shed 5 bases, with 11 bases lying between them. Germline V gene data show CDR1 as MNHEY and CDR2 as SVGAGI. The CDR3 length is 13 residues. CDR3 in DNA: TGTGCCAGCAGCACACTATGGGATCAGCCCCAGCATTTT. Residues: CASSTLWDQPQHF.

V and J are TRBV25-1 and TRBJ1-3, with unresolved D. CDR3 length equals 12 residues. Germline V gene data show CDR1 as MGHDK and CDR2 as SYGVNS. Trimming removed 5 bases at V and 8 bases at J, with 10 bases between. CDR3 DNA sequence: TGTGCCAGCAGTATCGCTGGGGACACCATATATTTT. This gives the protein CASSIAGDTIYF.

This chain joins TRBV30 and TRBJ1-1; a possible D gene is TRBD1 (5 bases). The CDR3 extends over 12 amino acids. Between the trimmed V and J ends, which lost 2 bases and 4 bases, there was a span of 8 bases. CDR1 is GTSNPN, CDR2 SVGIG, per germline (reference sequence). CDR3 sequence (DNA): TGTGCCTGGAGTCTCCAGGGCACTGAAGCTTTCTTT. Its translation is CAWSLQGTEAFF.

V and J are TRBV6-5 and TRBJ2-7, with D possibly matching TRBD2 (7 bases). V shed 11 bases and J shed 4 bases, with 18 bases lying between them. The CDR3 spans 13 residues. In germline, CDR1 is MNHEY, CDR2 SVGAGI. The CDR3 nucleotides are TGTGCCGGGTCCGGGGGGCGGGAATACGAGCAGTACTTC. This codes for CAGSGGREYEQYF.

V and J are TRBV28 and TRBJ1-1, with D uncertain. The CDR3 covers 12 residues. Germline assignment: CDR1 MDHEN and CDR2 SYDVKM. Between the trimmed V and J ends, which lost 2 bases and 5 bases, there was a span of 6 bases. The CDR3 nucleotides are TGTGCCAGCAGTTTAATGGTTACTGAAGCTTTCTTT. Translated, it gives CASSLMVTEAFF.

The chain recombines TRBV19 with TRBJ2-1, with no clear D. V lost 5 bases and J lost 7, with 6 bases in between. The CDR3 is 11 residues long. In germline, CDR1 is LNHDA, CDR2 SQIVND (reference sequence). CDR3: CASSGNNEQFF. The CDR3 DNA reads TGTGCCAGTAGTGGAAATAATGAGCAGTTCTTC.

The chain employs TRBV6-6 and TRBJ1-5; tentative D call: TRBD1 (5 bases). This CDR3 spans 15 amino acids. Germline assignment: CDR1 MNHNY and CDR2 SVGAGI (reference sequence). Trimming left V 7 bases short and J 6 bases short, with 19 bases between. The CDR3 reads CASTRAPDAIQPQHF. DNA for the CDR3: TGTGCCAGCACCAGGGCCCCAGATGCAATTCAGCCCCAGCATTTT.

The rearrangement joins TRBV27 to TRBJ2-7; D is unclear. The CDR3 has 13 residues. Germline V gene lookup returns CDR1 MNHEY and CDR2 SMNVEV (reference sequence). The V and J ends lost 2 bases and 5 bases respectively, with 10 bases between them. CDR3 region: CASSLSRRNEQYF. The CDR3, as DNA: TGTGCCAGCAGTTTAAGCAGGCGCAACGAGCAGTACTTC.

The chain is built from TRBV4-1 and TRBJ2-5; D is undetermined. The length of the CDR3 is 14 residues. Trimming cost V 1 base and J 3 bases, with 9 bases left between them. Looked up from germline, CDR1 is MGHRA and CDR2 is YSYEKL. The chain's CDR3 is CASSQGHTEETQYF. In DNA form, the CDR3 reads TGCGCCAGCAGCCAAGGACATACCGAAGAGACCCAGTACTTC.

The chain employs TRBV4-2 and TRBJ2-7; 8 bases map to TRBD1. With 1 base clipped from V and 2 bases from J, the junction kept 4 bases outside the gene matches. Per the germline V gene, CDR1 is LGHNA and CDR2 is YNFKEQ. The CDR3 spans 15 residues. The CDR3 DNA follows: TGTGCCAGCAGCCAAGTTGGGACAGGCACCTACGAGCAGTACTTC. Translation gives CASSQVGTGTYEQYF.

V and J are TRBV28 and TRBJ2-7, with a possible D match to TRBD1 (5 bases). This CDR3 contains 11 residues. The V end lost 7 bases, the J end lost 6 bases, and 10 bases lay between the germline ends. The germline V gene encodes CDR1 MDHEN and CDR2 SYDVKM. The CDR3: CASTGLSEQYF. In DNA, the CDR3 is TGTGCCAGCACAGGGCTAAGCGAGCAGTACTTC. The entire variable domain, with the rest obtained from reference TRBV28 and TRBJ2-7, is as follows: DVKVTQSSRYLVKRTGEKVFLECVQDMDHENMFWYRQDPGLGLRLIYFSYDVKMKEKGDIPEGYSVSREKKERFSLILESASTNQTSMYLCASTGLSEQYFGPGTRLTVT.